This T cell receptor (beta chain) emerged from a study of tissue T cells after allogeneic stem cell transplantation. Overall study findings and caveats: Only a limited share of tissue TCRs appeared in blood or spleen. Some tissue clones might be persisting host cells; their alloreactivity or antigen specificity was not determined. Motif-based clustering found tissue-specific repertoire signatures shared across patients, though few clones were shared.

Worth noting for this clone: The antigen remains undetermined. Gene names refer to mouse genes. The sequenced fragment ends 1 residue before the CDR3 boundary, so the rest is inferred from the germline J gene.

Sequencing of TCRbeta CDR3 at survey depth gave sequences and template counts. Assay: immunoSEQ multiplex PCR; the TCRdb copy retains only in-frame clones and omits some. Of some 19,000 clones listed, about 70% are singletons. Trimming took off 5 bases at V and 0 bases at J, with 9 bases between the two ends. From germline, CDR1 is NNHNN and CDR2 SYGAGS (reference sequence). This CDR3 has 14 amino acids. This receptor was obtained from a female BALB/c mouse in good health. The strain is characterized by the MHC haplotype H2-d. The sequencing sample was made of blood. This chain links TRBV13-2 with TRBJ1-3, with D unclear. CDR3 amino acids: CASGTTNSGNTLYF. The sequenced part of the CDR3 DNA is TGTGCCAGCGGAACGACAAATTCTGGAAATACGCTCTAT.